This TCR beta chain comes out of a study of blood T cell repertoires in COVID-19. About the study: COVID-19 samples from acute and convalescent phases originated in the United States, Italy and Spain. In each case, the material was cDNA or gDNA derived from T cells, B-cell-depleted T cells, or PBMCs.

This clone was seen once. Losses at the gene ends were 8 bases for V and 0 bases for J; bases not matched to a gene: 6. The CDR3 length is 15 residues. CDR1 is MDHEN, CDR2 SYDVKM, per germline. Per the original data handling: Nucleated cell number was recorded as an estimate derived from reference gene primer amplification. Sequencing used immunoSEQ multiplex PCR; TCRdb keeps in-frame clones, though not all of them. The V and J calls and clone size come from that table; D and trimming were worked out from the DNA. The table shows under 150,000 clones, with 80% to 90% occurring only once. Patients in Seattle were enrolled during active infection, then followed longitudinally.

This receptor was obtained from a woman aged 55-70 years with COVID-19, enrolled during active disease. Sample: peripheral blood. J is TRBJ2-1 and V is TRBV28, with TRBD1 matching 8 bases. The CDR3, as DNA: TGTGCCAGCCTGATTGGGACAGGCTCCTACAATGAGCAGTTCTTC. Residues: CASLIGTGSYNEQFF. Looking up the rest from reference TRBV28 and TRBJ2-1 gives the full variable domain: DVKVTQSSRYLVKRTGEKVFLECVQDMDHENMFWYRQDPGLGLRLIYFSYDVKMKEKGDIPEGYSVSREKKERFSLILESASTNQTSMYLCASLIGTGSYNEQFFGPGTRLTVL.